The rows below give T cell receptor beta chains drawn from one sample of a study of blood T cell repertoires in COVID-19. Sequencing used immunoSEQ multiplex PCR; TCRdb keeps in-frame clones, though not all of them. The data show 55,000 to 70,000 clones, around 83% seen once. Sequenced: peripheral blood. The receptors were sampled from an elderly woman with acute or convalescent COVID-19. Each CDR3 is given with its conserved first and last residue. The D gene is left open where the match is weak. Only part of the rows carry a size: once, few, many, or a class if the clone is expanded.

d_gene: TRBD1; abundance: once; j_gene: TRBJ1-2; v_gene: TRBV3-1/TRBV3-2; CDR3aa: CASSQVLTGAGGYTF; CDR3nt: TGTGCCAGCAGCCAAGTTCTGACAGGGGCCGGTGGCTACACCTTC
d_gene: -; abundance: few; j_gene: TRBJ1-1; v_gene: TRBV5-1; CDR3aa: CASSLSGSNTEAFF; CDR3nt: TGCGCCAGCAGCTTGAGCGGGTCGAACACTGAAGCTTTCTTT
d_gene: TRBD1; abundance: once; j_gene: TRBJ1-1; v_gene: TRBV7-2; CDR3aa: CASSLTGVWEAFF; CDR3nt: TGTGCCAGCAGCTTAACAGGGGTTTGGGAAGCTTTCTTT
d_gene: TRBD1; abundance: -; j_gene: TRBJ1-6; v_gene: TRBV18; CDR3aa: CASSSGGSDPYNSPLHF; CDR3nt: TGTGCCAGCTCATCAGGGGGGTCGGACCCCTATAATTCACCCCTCCACTTT
d_gene: TRBD1; abundance: -; j_gene: TRBJ2-3; v_gene: TRBV30; CDR3aa: CAWSVRQGEIDTQYF; CDR3nt: TGTGCCTGGAGTGTACGACAGGGGGAGATAGATACGCAGTATTTT
d_gene: -; abundance: -; j_gene: TRBJ2-5; v_gene: TRBV4-1; CDR3aa: CASSQEGGAAWRKTQYF; CDR3nt: TGCGCCAGCAGCCAAGAAGGAGGGGCCGCTTGGAGGAAGACCCAGTACTTC
d_gene: -; abundance: -; j_gene: TRBJ2-5; v_gene: TRBV6-4; CDR3aa: CASSDQAETQYF; CDR3nt: TGTGCCAGCAGTGACCAGGCGGAGACCCAGTACTTC
d_gene: -; abundance: -; j_gene: TRBJ1-1; v_gene: TRBV11-2; CDR3aa: CASSPPYTEAFF; CDR3nt: TGTGCCAGCAGCCCCCCCTACACTGAAGCTTTCTTT
d_gene: TRBD2; abundance: -; j_gene: TRBJ2-5; v_gene: TRBV11-3; CDR3aa: CASSPQLAGGLETQYF; CDR3nt: TGTGCCAGCAGCCCGCAACTAGCGGGGGGGCTCGAGACCCAGTACTTC
d_gene: TRBD2; abundance: -; j_gene: TRBJ2-5; v_gene: TRBV5-4; CDR3aa: CASSPGLAGQETQYF; CDR3nt: TGTGCCAGCAGCCCGGGACTAGCGGGGCAAGAGACCCAGTACTTC
d_gene: -; abundance: -; j_gene: TRBJ2-2; v_gene: TRBV19; CDR3aa: CASSIETPNTGELFF; CDR3nt: TGTGCCAGTAGTATAGAGACTCCGAACACCGGGGAGCTGTTTTTT